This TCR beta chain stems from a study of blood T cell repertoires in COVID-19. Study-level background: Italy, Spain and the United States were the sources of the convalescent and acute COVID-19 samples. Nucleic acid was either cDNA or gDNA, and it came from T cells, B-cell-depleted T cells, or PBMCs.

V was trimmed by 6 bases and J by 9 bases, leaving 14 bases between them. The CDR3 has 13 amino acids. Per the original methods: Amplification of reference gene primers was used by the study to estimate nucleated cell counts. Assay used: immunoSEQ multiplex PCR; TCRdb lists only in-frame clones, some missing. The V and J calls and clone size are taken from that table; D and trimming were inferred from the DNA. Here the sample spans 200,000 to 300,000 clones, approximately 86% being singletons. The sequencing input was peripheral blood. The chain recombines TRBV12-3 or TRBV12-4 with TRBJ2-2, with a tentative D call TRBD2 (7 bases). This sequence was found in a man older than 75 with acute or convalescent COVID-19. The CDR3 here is CASSLGGTRELFF. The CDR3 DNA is TGTGCCAGCAGCTTGGGGGGGACACGGGAGCTGTTTTTT.